This T cell receptor beta chain stems from a study of cytomegalovirus exposure and HLA in healthy donors. Trimming shortened V by 9 bases and J by 13 bases, and 19 bases separated the two germline ends. In germline, CDR1 is MNHEY, CDR2 SMNVEV (reference sequence). This CDR3 has 13 amino acids. Vbeta (60) and Jbeta (13) primers were used in the PCR. Using immunoSEQ multiplex PCR, the repertoire was profiled, and TCRdb retains in-frame clones only, with some absent. Of about 110,000 clones listed, 65% to 85% are singletons. Study results and caveats: Reports state that TCR beta sequences accurately predicted most subjects' HLA-A and HLA-B alleles.

About this clone itself: Its specificity is unknown.

The TCR comes from a male donor in good health and CMV-seropositive. The sample comprised PBMCs. V is TRBV27 and J is TRBJ1-6; D call uncertain. The CDR3 loop is CASAVARGGPLHF. CDR3 sequence (DNA): TGTGCCAGTGCCGTCGCGCGGGGAGGGCCCCTCCACTTT.